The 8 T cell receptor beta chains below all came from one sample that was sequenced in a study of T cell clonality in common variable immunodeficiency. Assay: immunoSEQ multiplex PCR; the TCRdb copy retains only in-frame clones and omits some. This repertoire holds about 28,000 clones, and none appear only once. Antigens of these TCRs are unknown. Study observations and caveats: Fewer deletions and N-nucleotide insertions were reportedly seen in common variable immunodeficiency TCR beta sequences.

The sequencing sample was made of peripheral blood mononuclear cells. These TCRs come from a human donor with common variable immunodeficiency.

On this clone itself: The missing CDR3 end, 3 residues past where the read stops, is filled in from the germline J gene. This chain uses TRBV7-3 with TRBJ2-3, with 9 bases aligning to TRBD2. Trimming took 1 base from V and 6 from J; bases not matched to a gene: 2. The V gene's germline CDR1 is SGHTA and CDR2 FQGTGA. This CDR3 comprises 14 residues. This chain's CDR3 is CASSLSGGEDTQYF. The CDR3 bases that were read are TGTGCCAGCAGCTTAAGCGGGGGGGAGGATACG. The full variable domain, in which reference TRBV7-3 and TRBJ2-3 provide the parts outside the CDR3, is GAGVSQTPSNKVTEKGKYVELRCDPISGHTALYWYRQSLGQGPEFLIYFQGTGAADDSGLPNDRFFAVRPEGSVSTLKIQRTERGDSAVYLCASSLSGGEDTQYFGPGTRLTVL.

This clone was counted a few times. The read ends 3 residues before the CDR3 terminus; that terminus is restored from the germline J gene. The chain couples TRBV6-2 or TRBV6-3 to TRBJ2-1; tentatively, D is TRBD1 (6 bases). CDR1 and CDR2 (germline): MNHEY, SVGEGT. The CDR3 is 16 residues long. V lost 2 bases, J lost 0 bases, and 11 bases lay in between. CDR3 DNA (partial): TGTGCCAGCAGTTACCTTGGACAGAGCTCCTACAATGAG. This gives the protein CASSYLGQSSYNE. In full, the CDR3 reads CASSYLGQSSYNEQFF.

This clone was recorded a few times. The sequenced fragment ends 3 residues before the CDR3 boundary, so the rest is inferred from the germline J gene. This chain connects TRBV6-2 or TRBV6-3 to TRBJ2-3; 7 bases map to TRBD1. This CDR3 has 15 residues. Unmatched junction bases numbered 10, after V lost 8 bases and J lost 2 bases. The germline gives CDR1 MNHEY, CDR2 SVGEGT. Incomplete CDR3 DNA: TGTGCCAGCCGTAATTCCGACAGGGACACAGATACG. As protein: CASRNSDRDTDT. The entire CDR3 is CASRNSDRDTDTQYF.

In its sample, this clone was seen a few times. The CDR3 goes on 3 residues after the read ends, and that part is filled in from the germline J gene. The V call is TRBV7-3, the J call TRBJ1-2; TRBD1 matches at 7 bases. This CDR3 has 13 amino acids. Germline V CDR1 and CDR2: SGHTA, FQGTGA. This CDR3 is CASSLRTGQGYTF. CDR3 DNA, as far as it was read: TGTGCCAGCAGCCTACGGACAGGCCAGGGC.

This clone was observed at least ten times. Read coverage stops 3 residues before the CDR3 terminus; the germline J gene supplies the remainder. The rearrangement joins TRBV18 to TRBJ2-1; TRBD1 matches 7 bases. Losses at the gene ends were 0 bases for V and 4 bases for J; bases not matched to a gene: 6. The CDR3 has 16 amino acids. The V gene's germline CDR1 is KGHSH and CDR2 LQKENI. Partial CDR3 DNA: TGTGCCAGCTCACCACCGAGACAGGGCGCTTACAATGAG. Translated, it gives CASSPPRQGAYNE. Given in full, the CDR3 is CASSPPRQGAYNEQFF.

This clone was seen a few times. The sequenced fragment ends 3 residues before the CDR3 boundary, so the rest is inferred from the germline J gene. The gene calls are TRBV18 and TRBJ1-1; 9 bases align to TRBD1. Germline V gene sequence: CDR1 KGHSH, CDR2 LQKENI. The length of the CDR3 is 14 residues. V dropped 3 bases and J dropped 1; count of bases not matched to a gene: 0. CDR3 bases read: TGTGCCAGCTCACCGGGACAGGGGAACACTGAA. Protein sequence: CASSPGQGNTE. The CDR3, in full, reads CASSPGQGNTEAFF.

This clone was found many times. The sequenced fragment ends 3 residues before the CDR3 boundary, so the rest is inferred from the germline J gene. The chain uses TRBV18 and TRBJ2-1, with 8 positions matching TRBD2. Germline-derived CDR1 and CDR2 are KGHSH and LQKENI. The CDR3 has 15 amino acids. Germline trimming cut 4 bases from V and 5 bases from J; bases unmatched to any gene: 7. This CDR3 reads CASSLAGRADNEQFF. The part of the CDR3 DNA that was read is TGTGCCAGCTCACTAGCGGGGAGAGCGGACAATGAG.

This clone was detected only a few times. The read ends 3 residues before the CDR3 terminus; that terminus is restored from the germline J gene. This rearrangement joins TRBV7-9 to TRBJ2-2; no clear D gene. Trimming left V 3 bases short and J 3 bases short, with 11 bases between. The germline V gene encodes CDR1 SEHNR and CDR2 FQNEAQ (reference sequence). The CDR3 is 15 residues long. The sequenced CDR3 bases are TGTGCCAGCAGCTTCTCGACATCGCACACCGGGGAG. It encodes CASSFSTSHTGE. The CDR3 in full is CASSFSTSHTGELFF.